This section outlines one T cell receptor (beta chain) sequence together with its context. Its specificity is unknown. The assay was immunoSEQ multiplex PCR, and TCRdb's table has in-frame clones only and misses some. The data show roughly 2.5 million clones, 90% to 95% seen once. The record originates from a study of shared clonotypes between healthy human individuals. Healthy adults negative for HIV, lacking recent acute infections or vaccinations, served as donors. Each sample came from a Caucasian adult donor living in Nashville, Tennessee. Overall study findings and caveats: Clonotypes which were not shared had lower generation probabilities than clonotypes that all four donors shared.

The source material was naive CD4+ T cells sorted from blood. The subset: CD45RA+ positively selected. The TCR was taken from a man aged 18 to 29 in good health.

CDR3 region: CASSLVGVLTDTQYF. The CDR3 DNA follows: TGTGCCAGCAGCTTGGTTGGTGTCCTGACAGATACGCAGTATTTT. The V gene is TRBV5-6, the J gene TRBJ2-3; D is unresolved. CDR1 SGHDT and CDR2 YYEEEE come from the germline V gene. Trimming shortened V by 0 bases and J by 3 bases, and 11 bases separated the two germline ends. This CDR3 region has 15 residues.